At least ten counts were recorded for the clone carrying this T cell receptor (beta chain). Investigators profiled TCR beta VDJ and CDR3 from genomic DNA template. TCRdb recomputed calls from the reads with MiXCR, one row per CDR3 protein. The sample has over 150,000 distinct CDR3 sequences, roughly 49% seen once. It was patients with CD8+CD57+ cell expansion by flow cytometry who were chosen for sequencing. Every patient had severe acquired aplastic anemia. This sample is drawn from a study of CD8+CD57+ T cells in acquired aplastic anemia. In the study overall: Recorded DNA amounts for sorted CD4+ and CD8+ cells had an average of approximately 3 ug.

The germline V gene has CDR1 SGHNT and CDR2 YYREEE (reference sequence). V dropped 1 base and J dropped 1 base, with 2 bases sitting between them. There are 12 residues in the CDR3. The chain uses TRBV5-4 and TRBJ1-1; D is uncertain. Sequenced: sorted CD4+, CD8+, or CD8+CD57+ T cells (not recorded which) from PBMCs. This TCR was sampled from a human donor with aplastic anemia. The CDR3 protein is CASSLRNTEAFF. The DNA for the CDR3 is TGTGCCAGCAGCTTGAGGAACACTGAAGCTTTCTTT.